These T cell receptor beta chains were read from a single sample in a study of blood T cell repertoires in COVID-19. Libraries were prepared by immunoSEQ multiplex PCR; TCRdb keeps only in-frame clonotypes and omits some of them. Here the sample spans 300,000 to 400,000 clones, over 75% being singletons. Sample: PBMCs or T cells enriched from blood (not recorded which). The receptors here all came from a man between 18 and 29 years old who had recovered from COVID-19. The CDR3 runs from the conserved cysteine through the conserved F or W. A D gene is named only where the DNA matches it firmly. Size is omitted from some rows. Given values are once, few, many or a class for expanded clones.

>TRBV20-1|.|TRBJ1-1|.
TGCAGTGCCCATAAGAGGTCTGAAGCTTTCTTT
CSAHKRSEAFF
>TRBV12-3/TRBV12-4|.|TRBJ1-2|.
TGTGCCAGCAGTTTAAGTACATATGGCTACACCTTC
CASSLSTYGYTF
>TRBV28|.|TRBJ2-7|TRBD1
TGTGCCAGCAGTTTAGCCCTCAATCGACAGGGGCGGGGTAACGAGCAGTACTTC
CASSLALNRQGRGNEQYF
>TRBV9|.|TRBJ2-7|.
TGTGCCAGCAGCCCTAGTGCAGGGGTGGTGTACTTC
CASSPSAGVVYF
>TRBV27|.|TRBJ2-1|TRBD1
TGTGCCAGCACCAGAGACAGGGACTCCTACAATGAGCAGTTCTTC
CASTRDRDSYNEQFF
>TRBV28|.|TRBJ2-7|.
TGTGCCAGCACGCGGGGTCGGGCCGTCGGCTACGAGCAGTACTTC
CASTRGRAVGYEQYF
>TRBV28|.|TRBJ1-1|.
TGTGCCAGCATGACTGGGGGCGGAGGATCAACTGAAGCTTTCTTT
CASMTGGGGSTEAFF
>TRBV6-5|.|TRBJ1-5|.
TGTGCCAGCAGTCTGACAGTTTCAAATCAGCCCCAGCATTTT
CASSLTVSNQPQHF
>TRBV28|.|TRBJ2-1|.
TGTGCCAGCAGAAATCACCCCCAGGGAACCTACAATGAGCAGTTCTTC
CASRNHPQGTYNEQFF
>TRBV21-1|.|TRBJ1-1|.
TGTGCCAGCAGCAGAACTAACACTGAAGCTTTCTTT
CASSRTNTEAFF
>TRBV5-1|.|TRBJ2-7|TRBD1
TGCGCCAGCAGCTTCCAACCCACTATTGGACAGGGGTTGGTCGACGAGCAGTACTTC
CASSFQPTIGQGLVDEQYF
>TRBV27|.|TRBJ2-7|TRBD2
TGTGCCAGCAGTTTATGGGGACTAGCGAAGGGGGGGGCCTACGAGCAGTACTTC
CASSLWGLAKGGAYEQYF
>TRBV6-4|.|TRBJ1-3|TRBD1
TGTGCCAGCAGCCTACAGGGGGCTAGATCTGGAAACACCATATATTTT
CASSLQGARSGNTIYF
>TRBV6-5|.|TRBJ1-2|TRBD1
TGTGCCAGCAGTTACTCGTCCGACAGGGGGGGGTATGGCTACACCTTC
CASSYSSDRGGYGYTF
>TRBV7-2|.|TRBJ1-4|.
TGTGCCAGCAGACAGAACAGTTTTAATGAAAAACTGTTTTTT
CASRQNSFNEKLFF
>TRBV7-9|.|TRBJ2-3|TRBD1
TGTGCCAGCAGCAAAGAAACCGGGACAGTCCATGATACGCAGTATTTT
CASSKETGTVHDTQYF
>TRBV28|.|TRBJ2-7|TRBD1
TGTGCCAGCAGTTCAGGGGGCAGCTCCTACGAGCAGTACTTC
CASSSGGSSYEQYF
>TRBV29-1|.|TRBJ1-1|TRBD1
TGCAGCGGAGACAGGGGGAACACTGAAGCTTTCTTT
CSGDRGNTEAFF
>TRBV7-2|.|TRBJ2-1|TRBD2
TGTGCCAGCAGCCTCGGGACTATTTACAATGAGCAGTTCTTC
CASSLGTIYNEQFF
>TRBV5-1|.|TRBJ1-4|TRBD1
TGCGCCAGCAGCTTCCATCGGACAGGGTACGTATCTGGGACTAATGAAAAACTGTTTTTT
CASSFHRTGYVSGTNEKLFF
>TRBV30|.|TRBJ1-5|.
TGTGCCTGGAGTACTGCGGATAATCAGCCCCAGCATTTT
CAWSTADNQPQHF
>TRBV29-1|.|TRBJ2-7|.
TGCAGCACAAAGGACAGCTCCTACGAGCAGTACTTC
CSTKDSSYEQYF
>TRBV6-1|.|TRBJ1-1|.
TGTGCCAGCAGTGAACAGTCAAGTTGGAACACTGAAGCTTTCTTT
CASSEQSSWNTEAFF
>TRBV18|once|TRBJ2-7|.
TGTGCCAGCTCACCTACCACGGACAATTACGAGCAGTACTTC
CASSPTTDNYEQYF
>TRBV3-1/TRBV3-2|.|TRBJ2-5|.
TGTGCCAGCAGCCCCACTATGGAGACCCAGTACTTC
CASSPTMETQYF
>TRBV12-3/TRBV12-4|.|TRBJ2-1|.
TGTGCCAGCAGCCTGTCTAGCAATGAGCAGTTCTTC
CASSLSSNEQFF
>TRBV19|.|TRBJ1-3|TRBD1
TGTGCCAGTACCCAGGGGGCGCAGGGAAACACCATATATTTT
CASTQGAQGNTIYF
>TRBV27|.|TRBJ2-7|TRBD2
TGTGCCAGCAGCATAACTAGCGGGAGTACGTACGAGCAGTACTTC
CASSITSGSTYEQYF
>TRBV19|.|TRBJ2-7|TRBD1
TGTGCCAGTACCCAAAAAGGGGGACAGGGATCCTACGAGCAGTACTTC
CASTQKGGQGSYEQYF
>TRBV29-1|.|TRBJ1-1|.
TGCAGCATTACAGGGAGACGAACTGAAGCTTTCTTT
CSITGRRTEAFF
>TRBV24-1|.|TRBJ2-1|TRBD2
TGTGCCACCAGTGATTGGGGGACTAGCGGCCCTAACAATGAGCAGTTCTTC
CATSDWGTSGPNNEQFF
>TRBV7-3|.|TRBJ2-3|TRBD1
TGTGCCAGCAGCTTAATCGGGACAGCCAACACAGATACGCAGTATTTT
CASSLIGTANTDTQYF
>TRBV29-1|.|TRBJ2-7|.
TGCAGCGTTAGAGGGACTTACGAGCAGTACTTC
CSVRGTYEQYF
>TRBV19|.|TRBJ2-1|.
TGTGCCAGTAGTTCCCCTAGCGTCAATGAGCAGTTCTTC
CASSSPSVNEQFF
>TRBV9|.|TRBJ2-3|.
TGTGCCAGCAGCGTAGACCTTACGGGGTCCACAGATACGCAGTATTTT
CASSVDLTGSTDTQYF
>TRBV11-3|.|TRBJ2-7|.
TGTGCCAGCAGCTTGGGCGCGGAGGCCTACGAGCAGTACTTC
CASSLGAEAYEQYF
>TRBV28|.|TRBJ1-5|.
TGTGCCAGCCTCGAACCCGGGACAAGGCTGAATCAGCCCCAGCATTTT
CASLEPGTRLNQPQHF
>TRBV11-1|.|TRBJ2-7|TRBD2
TGTGCCAGCAGCCCAACTGGGACTAGCGGGAGGTACGAGCAGTACTTC
CASSPTGTSGRYEQYF
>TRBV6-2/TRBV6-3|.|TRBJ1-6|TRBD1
TGTGCCAGCAGCCCTGGGACAGGGGGCTCACCCCTCCACTTT
CASSPGTGGSPLHF
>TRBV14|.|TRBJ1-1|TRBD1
TGTGCCAGCCTTGGGACAGGGAAGGGTGAAGCTTTCTTT
CASLGTGKGEAFF
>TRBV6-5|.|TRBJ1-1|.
TGTGCCAGCAGGCTAGGGGTGAACACTGAAGCTTTCTTT
CASRLGVNTEAFF
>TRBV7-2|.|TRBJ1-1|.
TGTGCCAGCAGCCCCCAGAGGAGGGATGAAGCTTTCTTT
CASSPQRRDEAFF
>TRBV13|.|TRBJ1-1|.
TGTGCCAGCAGGGGTACGGGACACAGGCCGAACACTGAAGCTTTCTTT
CASRGTGHRPNTEAFF
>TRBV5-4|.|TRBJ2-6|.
TGTGCCAGCAGCTTGCCTGGGACACAAGGCGCCAACGTCCTGACTTTC
CASSLPGTQGANVLTF
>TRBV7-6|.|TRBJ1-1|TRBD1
TGTGCCAGCAGCGTTAGGGGACAGGAGAACACTGAAGCTTTCTTT
CASSVRGQENTEAFF
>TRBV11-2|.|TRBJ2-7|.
TGTGCCAGCAGCTTACTCAGGGGCTCCTACGAGCAGTACTTC
CASSLLRGSYEQYF
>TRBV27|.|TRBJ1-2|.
TGTGCCAGCAGTTTAGGAGGAGGGGCTTTTAACTATGGCTACACCTTC
CASSLGGGAFNYGYTF
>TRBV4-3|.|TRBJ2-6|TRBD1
TGCGCCAGCAGCCAGGGATTCGACAGGGGTGGGGCCAACGTCCTGACTTTC
CASSQGFDRGGANVLTF
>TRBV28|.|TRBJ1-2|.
TGTGCCAGCAGTTTGACCGACAGAACTCTAGGCTATGGCTACACCTTC
CASSLTDRTLGYGYTF